These T cell receptor beta chains were read from a single sample in a study of technical replicates of blood from four donors. Using immunoSEQ multiplex PCR, the repertoire was profiled, and TCRdb retains in-frame clones only, with some absent. The data contain tens of thousands of clones, 80% to 95% of them singletons. Sequencing input: T cells isolated from PBMCs. The origin of the receptors is a human donor in good health. The conserved cysteine and the conserved F or W are not part of the CDR3 here.

cdr3_aa: ASSLREEQY
cdr3_length: 9
j_call: TRBJ2-7
v_call: TRBV7-9

cdr3_aa: ASSFPRGRYEQY
cdr3_length: 12
j_call: TRBJ2-7
v_call: TRBV7-9

cdr3_aa: AWRGAAEETQY
cdr3_length: 11
j_call: TRBJ2-5
v_call: TRBV30

cdr3_aa: ASSSYSLQGGQPQH
cdr3_length: 14
j_call: TRBJ1-5
v_call: TRBV5-6

cdr3_aa: ASSSGAAGELF
cdr3_length: 11
j_call: TRBJ2-2
v_call: TRBV6-5

cdr3_aa: ASRWTSGPLRQY
cdr3_length: 12
j_call: TRBJ2-7
v_call: TRBV6-6

cdr3_aa: ASNPAHGTGWTEAF
cdr3_length: 14
j_call: TRBJ1-1
v_call: TRBV19

cdr3_aa: ASSQDAMGGYAEAF
cdr3_length: 14
j_call: TRBJ1-1
v_call: TRBV4-3

cdr3_aa: ASSLAGDRGSYNEQF
cdr3_length: 15
j_call: TRBJ2-1
v_call: TRBV13

cdr3_aa: ASSLDFGRGQSSYNEQF
cdr3_length: 17
j_call: TRBJ2-1
v_call: TRBV11-2

cdr3_aa: ASSLATGGAETQY
cdr3_length: 13
j_call: TRBJ2-5
v_call: TRBV5-6

cdr3_aa: ASQTTGNTEAF
cdr3_length: 11
j_call: TRBJ1-1
v_call: TRBV2

cdr3_aa: ASSPRRFSNQPQH
cdr3_length: 13
j_call: TRBJ1-5
v_call: TRBV18

cdr3_aa: AWSAAAGEQY
cdr3_length: 10
j_call: TRBJ2-7
v_call: TRBV30

cdr3_aa: ASSLAGGPFEQY
cdr3_length: 12
j_call: TRBJ2-7
v_call: TRBV27

cdr3_aa: ASRDREYEQY
cdr3_length: 10
j_call: TRBJ2-7
v_call: TRBV21-1

cdr3_aa: ASSPVGTVNTEAF
cdr3_length: 13
j_call: TRBJ1-1
v_call: TRBV7-3

cdr3_aa: ASSLLAGVVGELF
cdr3_length: 13
j_call: TRBJ2-2
v_call: TRBV11-2

cdr3_aa: AWSEGQVISGANVLT
cdr3_length: 15
j_call: TRBJ2-6
v_call: TRBV30

cdr3_aa: SRRLANEQF
cdr3_length: 9
j_call: TRBJ2-1
v_call: TRBV20-1

cdr3_aa: ATQGLTGELF
cdr3_length: 10
j_call: TRBJ2-2
v_call: TRBV2

cdr3_aa: ASSEWGGDYGYT
cdr3_length: 12
j_call: TRBJ1-2
v_call: TRBV6-1

cdr3_aa: AWSPGLTEAF
cdr3_length: 10
j_call: TRBJ1-1
v_call: TRBV30

cdr3_aa: AGRQPRPTGELF
cdr3_length: 12
j_call: TRBJ2-2
v_call: TRBV6-7

cdr3_aa: ASSLVADTQY
cdr3_length: 10
j_call: TRBJ2-3
v_call: TRBV7-9

cdr3_aa: ASSLANNYGYT
cdr3_length: 11
j_call: TRBJ1-2
v_call: TRBV7-2

cdr3_aa: ASSPFSVDTQY
cdr3_length: 11
j_call: TRBJ2-3
v_call: TRBV4-1

cdr3_aa: AWSWGEGYEQY
cdr3_length: 11
j_call: TRBJ2-7
v_call: TRBV30

cdr3_aa: SAAPYGYT
cdr3_length: 8
j_call: TRBJ1-2
v_call: TRBV20-1

cdr3_aa: ASSLDRGVGNEQF
cdr3_length: 13
j_call: TRBJ2-1
v_call: TRBV28

cdr3_aa: SVRAGSTDTQY
cdr3_length: 11
j_call: TRBJ2-3
v_call: TRBV29-1

cdr3_aa: ASRNRVPGELF
cdr3_length: 11
j_call: TRBJ2-2
v_call: TRBV28

cdr3_aa: ASSFSGNTGELF
cdr3_length: 12
j_call: TRBJ2-2
v_call: TRBV7-9